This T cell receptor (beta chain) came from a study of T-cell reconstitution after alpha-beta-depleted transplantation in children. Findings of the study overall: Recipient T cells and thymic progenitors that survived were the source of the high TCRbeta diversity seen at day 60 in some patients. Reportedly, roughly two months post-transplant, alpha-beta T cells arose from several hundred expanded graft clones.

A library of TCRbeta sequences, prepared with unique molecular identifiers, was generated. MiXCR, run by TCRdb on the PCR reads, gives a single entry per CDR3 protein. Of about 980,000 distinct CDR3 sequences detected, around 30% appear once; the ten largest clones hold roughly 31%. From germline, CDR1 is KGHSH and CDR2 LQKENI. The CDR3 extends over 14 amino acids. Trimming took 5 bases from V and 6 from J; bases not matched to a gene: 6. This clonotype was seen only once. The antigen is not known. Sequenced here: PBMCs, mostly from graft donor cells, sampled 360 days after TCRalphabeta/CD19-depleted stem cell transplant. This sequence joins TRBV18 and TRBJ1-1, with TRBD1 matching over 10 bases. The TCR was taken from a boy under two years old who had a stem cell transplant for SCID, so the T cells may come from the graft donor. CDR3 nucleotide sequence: TGTGCCAGCTCAAAAACCGGGACAGGGGCTGAAGCTTTCTTT. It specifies CASSKTGTGAEAFF.